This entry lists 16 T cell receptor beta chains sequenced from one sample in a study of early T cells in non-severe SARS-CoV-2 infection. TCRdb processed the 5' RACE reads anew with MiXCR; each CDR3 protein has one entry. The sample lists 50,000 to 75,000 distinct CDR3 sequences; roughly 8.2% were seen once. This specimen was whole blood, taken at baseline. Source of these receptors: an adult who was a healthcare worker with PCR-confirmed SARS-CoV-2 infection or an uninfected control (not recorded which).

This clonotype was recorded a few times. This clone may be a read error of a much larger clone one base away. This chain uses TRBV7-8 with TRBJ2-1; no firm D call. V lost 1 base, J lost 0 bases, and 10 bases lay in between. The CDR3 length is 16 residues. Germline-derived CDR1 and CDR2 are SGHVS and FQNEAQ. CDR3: CASSLVGKSSYNEQFF. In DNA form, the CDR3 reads TGTGCCAGCAGCTTAGTAGGGAAAAGCTCCTACAATGAGCAGTTCTTC.

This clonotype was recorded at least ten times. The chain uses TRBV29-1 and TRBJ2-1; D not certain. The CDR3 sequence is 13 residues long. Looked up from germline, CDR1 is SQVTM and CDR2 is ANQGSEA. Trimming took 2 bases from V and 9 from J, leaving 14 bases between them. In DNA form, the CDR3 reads TGCAGCGTTGAAAAGATCCTAGGTAGTGAGCAGTTCTTC. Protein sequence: CSVEKILGSEQFF.

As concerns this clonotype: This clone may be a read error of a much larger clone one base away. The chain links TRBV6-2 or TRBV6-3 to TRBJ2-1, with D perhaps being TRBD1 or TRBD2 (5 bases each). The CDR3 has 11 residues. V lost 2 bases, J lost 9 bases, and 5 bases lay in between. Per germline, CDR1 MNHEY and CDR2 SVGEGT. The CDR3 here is CASSYGTEQFF. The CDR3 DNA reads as TGTGCCAGCAGTTACGGGACTGAGCAGTTCTTC.

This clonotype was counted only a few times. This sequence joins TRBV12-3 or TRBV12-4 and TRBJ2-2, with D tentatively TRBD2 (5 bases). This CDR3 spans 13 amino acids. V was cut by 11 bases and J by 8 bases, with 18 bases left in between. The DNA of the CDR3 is TGTGCCGCGAACTTGGACCCGGGGGGGGAGCTGTTTTTT. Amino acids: CAANLDPGGELFF.

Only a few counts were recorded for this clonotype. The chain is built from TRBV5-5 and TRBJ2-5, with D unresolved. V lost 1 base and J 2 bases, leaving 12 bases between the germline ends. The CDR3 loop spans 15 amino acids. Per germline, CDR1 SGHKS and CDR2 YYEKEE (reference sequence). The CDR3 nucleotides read TGTGCCAGCAGCTTGACGTCTATAGCACAAGAGACCCAGTACTTC. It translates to CASSLTSIAQETQYF.

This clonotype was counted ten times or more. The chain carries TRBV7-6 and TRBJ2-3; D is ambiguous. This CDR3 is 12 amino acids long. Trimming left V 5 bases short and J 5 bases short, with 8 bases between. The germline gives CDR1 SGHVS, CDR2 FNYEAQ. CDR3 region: CASSPRLDTQYF. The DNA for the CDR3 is TGTGCCAGCAGCCCCCGACTAGATACGCAGTATTTT. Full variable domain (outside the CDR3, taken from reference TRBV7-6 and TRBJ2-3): GAGVSQSPRYKVTKRGQDVALRCDPISGHVSLYWYRQALGQGPEFLTYFNYEAQQDKSGLPNDRFSAERPEGSISTLTIQRTEQRDSAMYRCASSPRLDTQYFGPGTRLTVL.

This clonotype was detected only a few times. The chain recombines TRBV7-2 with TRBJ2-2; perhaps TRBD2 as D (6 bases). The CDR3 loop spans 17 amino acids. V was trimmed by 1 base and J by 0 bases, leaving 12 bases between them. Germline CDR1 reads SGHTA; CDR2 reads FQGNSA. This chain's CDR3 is CASSLDSRGANTGELFF. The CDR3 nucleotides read TGTGCCAGCAGCTTAGACTCCCGCGGGGCGAACACCGGGGAGCTGTTTTTT.

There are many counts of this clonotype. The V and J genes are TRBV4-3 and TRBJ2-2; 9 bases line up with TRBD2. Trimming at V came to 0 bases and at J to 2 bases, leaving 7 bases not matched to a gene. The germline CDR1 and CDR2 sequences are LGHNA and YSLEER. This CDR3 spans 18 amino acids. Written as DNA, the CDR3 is TGCGCCAGCAGCCAAGAGAGGGCTAGCGGGATTAACACCGGGGAGCTGTTTTTT. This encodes CASSQERASGINTGELFF.

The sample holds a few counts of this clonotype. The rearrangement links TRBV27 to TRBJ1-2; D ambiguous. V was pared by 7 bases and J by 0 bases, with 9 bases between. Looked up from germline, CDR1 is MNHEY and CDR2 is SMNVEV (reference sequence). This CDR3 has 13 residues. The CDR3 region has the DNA TGTGCCAGCAAGGACGGAGCTAACTATGGCTACACCTTC. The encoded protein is CASKDGANYGYTF.

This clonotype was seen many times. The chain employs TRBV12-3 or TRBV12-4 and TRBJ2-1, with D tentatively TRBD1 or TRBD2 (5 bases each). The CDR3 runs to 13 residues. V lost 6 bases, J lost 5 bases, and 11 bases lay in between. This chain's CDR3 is CASSPRGDNEQFF. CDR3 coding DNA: TGTGCCAGCAGCCCGCGAGGGGACAATGAGCAGTTCTTC.

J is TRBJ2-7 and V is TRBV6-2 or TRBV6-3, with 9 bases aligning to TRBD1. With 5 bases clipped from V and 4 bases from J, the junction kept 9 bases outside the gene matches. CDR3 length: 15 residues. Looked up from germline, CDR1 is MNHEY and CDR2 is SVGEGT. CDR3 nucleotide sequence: TGTGCCAGCAGTAAACAGGGGGCCGGAGGATACGAGCAGTACTTC. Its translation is CASSKQGAGGYEQYF.

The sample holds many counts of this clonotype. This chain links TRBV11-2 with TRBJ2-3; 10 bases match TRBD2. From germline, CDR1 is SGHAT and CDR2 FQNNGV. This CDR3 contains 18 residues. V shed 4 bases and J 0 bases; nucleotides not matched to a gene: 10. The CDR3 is CASSWDAGLADSTDTQYF. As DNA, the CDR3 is TGTGCCAGCAGCTGGGACGCCGGACTAGCGGACAGCACAGATACGCAGTATTTT.

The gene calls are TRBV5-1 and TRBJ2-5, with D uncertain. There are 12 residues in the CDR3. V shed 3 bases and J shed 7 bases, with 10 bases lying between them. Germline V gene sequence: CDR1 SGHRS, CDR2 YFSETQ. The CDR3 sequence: CASSSPVGTQYF. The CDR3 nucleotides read TGCGCCAGCAGCTCCCCGGTCGGGACCCAGTACTTC.

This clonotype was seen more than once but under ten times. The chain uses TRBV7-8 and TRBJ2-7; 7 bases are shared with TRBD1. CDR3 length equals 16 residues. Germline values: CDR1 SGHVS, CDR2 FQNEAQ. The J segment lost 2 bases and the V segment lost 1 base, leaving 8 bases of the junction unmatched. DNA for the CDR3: TGTGCCAGCAGCTTAGAAGCCACAGGGGCCACCTACGAGCAGTACTTC. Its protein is CASSLEATGATYEQYF.

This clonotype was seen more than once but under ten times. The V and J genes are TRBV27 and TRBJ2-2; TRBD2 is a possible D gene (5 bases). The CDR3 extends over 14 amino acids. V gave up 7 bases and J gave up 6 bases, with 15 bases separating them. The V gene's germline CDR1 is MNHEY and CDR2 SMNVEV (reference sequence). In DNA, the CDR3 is TGTGCCAGCACCGGACTCGGGGTGCCCGGGGAGCTGTTTTTT. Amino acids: CASTGLGVPGELFF.

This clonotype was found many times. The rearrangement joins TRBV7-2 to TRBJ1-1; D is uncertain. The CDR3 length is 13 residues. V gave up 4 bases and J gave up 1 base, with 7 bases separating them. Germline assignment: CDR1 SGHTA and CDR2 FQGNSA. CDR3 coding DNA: TGTGCCAGCAGCTGGACGGGGAACACTGAAGCTTTCTTT. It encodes CASSWTGNTEAFF.